These T cell receptor beta chains were read from a single sample in a study of cytomegalovirus exposure and HLA in healthy donors. Assay: immunoSEQ multiplex PCR; the TCRdb copy retains only in-frame clones and omits some. Here the sample spans more than 70,000 clones, around 70% being singletons. The sequencing input was PBMCs. The receptors were gathered from a man in his forties in good health and CMV-seropositive. CDR3s include the opening cysteine and the closing phenylalanine or tryptophan. Fields, in order: CDR3 protein, CDR3 DNA, clone size, V gene, J gene, D gene. The D gene is left open where the match is weak. Not all rows give a size; the values are once, few, many and, for expanded clones, a class.

CDR3aa: CASSLVVQGWSSSGELFF
CDR3nt: TGTGCCAGCAGCTTGGTTGTGCAGGGATGGAGTTCGTCCGGGGAGCTGTTTTTT
abundance: .
v_gene: TRBV5-6
j_gene: TRBJ2-2
d_gene: .

CDR3aa: CASSLAQGGYGYTF
CDR3nt: TGCGCCAGCAGCTTGGCTCAGGGAGGCTATGGCTACACCTTC
abundance: .
v_gene: TRBV5-1
j_gene: TRBJ1-2
d_gene: .

CDR3aa: CASSQGSSGSSYEQYF
CDR3nt: TGCGCCAGCAGCCAAGGATCTAGCGGGAGCTCCTACGAGCAGTACTTC
abundance: .
v_gene: TRBV4-1
j_gene: TRBJ2-7
d_gene: TRBD2

CDR3aa: CASSPSGGGDEQFF
CDR3nt: TGTGCCAGCAGCCCCTCGGGAGGCGGCGATGAGCAGTTCTTC
abundance: .
v_gene: TRBV7-9
j_gene: TRBJ2-1
d_gene: TRBD2

CDR3aa: CASSPTGQFNEKLFF
CDR3nt: TGCGCCAGCAGCCCCACCGGACAGTTTAATGAAAAACTGTTTTTT
abundance: .
v_gene: TRBV4-1
j_gene: TRBJ1-4
d_gene: .

CDR3aa: CALRASSPYGYTF
CDR3nt: TGTGCCCTCAGAGCGTCAAGTCCCTATGGCTACACCTTC
abundance: .
v_gene: TRBV30
j_gene: TRBJ1-2
d_gene: .

CDR3aa: CASSFSGTSPRVGEQFF
CDR3nt: TGTGCCAGCAGTTTCTCCGGGACTAGCCCGCGAGTCGGTGAGCAGTTCTTC
abundance: .
v_gene: TRBV28
j_gene: TRBJ2-1
d_gene: TRBD2

CDR3aa: CASSQTITSGVYNEQFF
CDR3nt: TGTGCCAGCAGCCAGACTATAACTAGCGGGGTTTACAATGAGCAGTTCTTC
abundance: .
v_gene: TRBV5-8
j_gene: TRBJ2-1
d_gene: TRBD2

CDR3aa: CASSLLTPRNTEAFF
CDR3nt: TGCGCCAGCAGCCTACTAACCCCACGGAACACTGAAGCTTTCTTT
abundance: .
v_gene: TRBV5-1
j_gene: TRBJ1-1
d_gene: .

CDR3aa: CASSSEFSGNTIYF
CDR3nt: TGTGCCAGCAGCTCGGAGTTCTCTGGAAACACCATATATTTT
abundance: .
v_gene: TRBV11-1
j_gene: TRBJ1-3
d_gene: .

CDR3aa: CATSRDNRPSSGNTIYF
CDR3nt: TGTGCCACCAGCAGAGATAACAGGCCCTCCTCTGGAAACACCATATATTTT
abundance: .
v_gene: TRBV15
j_gene: TRBJ1-3
d_gene: .

CDR3aa: CASNLGHWNTEAFF
CDR3nt: TGTGCCAGCAACCTGGGACATTGGAACACTGAAGCTTTCTTT
abundance: .
v_gene: TRBV28
j_gene: TRBJ1-1
d_gene: .

CDR3aa: CASSWGGGYNEQFF
CDR3nt: TGTGCCAGCAGTTGGGGGGGTGGGTACAATGAGCAGTTCTTC
abundance: .
v_gene: TRBV27
j_gene: TRBJ2-1
d_gene: TRBD2

CDR3aa: CASSLVGGAATSTDTQYF
CDR3nt: TGTGCCAGCAGCTTAGTAGGCGGCGCAGCCACTAGCACAGATACGCAGTATTTT
abundance: .
v_gene: TRBV7-9
j_gene: TRBJ2-3
d_gene: .

CDR3aa: CASSRDRLNTGELFF
CDR3nt: TGTGCCAGCAGTCGGGACAGACTAAACACCGGGGAGCTGTTTTTT
abundance: .
v_gene: TRBV27
j_gene: TRBJ2-2
d_gene: TRBD1

CDR3aa: CASSLSTGTSGLEQYF
CDR3nt: TGTGCCAGCAGTTTGTCCACCGGGACTAGCGGCCTCGAGCAGTACTTC
abundance: .
v_gene: TRBV6-5
j_gene: TRBJ2-7
d_gene: TRBD2

CDR3aa: CASSYVASEAFF
CDR3nt: TGTGCCAGCAGTTACGTGGCTTCTGAAGCTTTCTTT
abundance: .
v_gene: TRBV6-6
j_gene: TRBJ1-1
d_gene: .

CDR3aa: CASSRGDRGYEQYF
CDR3nt: TGCGCCAGCAGCCGTGGGGACAGGGGCTACGAGCAGTACTTC
abundance: .
v_gene: TRBV5-1
j_gene: TRBJ2-7
d_gene: TRBD1

CDR3aa: CAWSTGDRGWRGDTQYF
CDR3nt: TGTGCCTGGAGTACTGGGGACAGGGGCTGGAGGGGGGATACGCAGTATTTT
abundance: few
v_gene: TRBV30
j_gene: TRBJ2-3
d_gene: TRBD1

CDR3aa: CSALTVNTEAFF
CDR3nt: TGCAGCGCACTCACAGTGAACACTGAAGCTTTCTTT
abundance: .
v_gene: TRBV29-1
j_gene: TRBJ1-1
d_gene: .

CDR3aa: CASSLGQGEQPQHF
CDR3nt: TGTGCCAGCAGCTTAGGACAGGGGGAACAGCCCCAGCATTTT
abundance: .
v_gene: TRBV5-6
j_gene: TRBJ1-5
d_gene: TRBD1

CDR3aa: CASSVGRSTDTQYF
CDR3nt: TGTGCCAGCAGCGTAGGTCGTAGCACAGATACGCAGTATTTT
abundance: .
v_gene: TRBV9
j_gene: TRBJ2-3
d_gene: .

CDR3aa: CASSQDWGREQYF
CDR3nt: TGTGCCAGCAGCCAAGATTGGGGGAGGGAGCAGTACTTC
abundance: .
v_gene: TRBV4-2
j_gene: TRBJ2-7
d_gene: .

CDR3aa: CSVSQGLANTEAFF
CDR3nt: TGCAGCGTGTCACAGGGCCTCGCTAACACTGAAGCTTTCTTT
abundance: .
v_gene: TRBV29-1
j_gene: TRBJ1-1
d_gene: .

CDR3aa: CACSGTAHGYTF
CDR3nt: TGTGCCTGCTCCGGGACAGCGCATGGCTACACCTTC
abundance: .
v_gene: TRBV2
j_gene: TRBJ1-2
d_gene: TRBD1

CDR3aa: CASSLQGDYVYTF
CDR3nt: TGTGCCAGCAGTTTGCAGGGGGATTATGTCTACACCTTC
abundance: .
v_gene: TRBV28
j_gene: TRBJ1-2
d_gene: TRBD1

CDR3aa: CASSVEGQGANTEAFF
CDR3nt: TGTGCCAGCAGCGTAGAGGGACAGGGGGCGAACACTGAAGCTTTCTTT
abundance: few
v_gene: TRBV9
j_gene: TRBJ1-1
d_gene: TRBD1

CDR3aa: CASSVGGNSPLHF
CDR3nt: TGTGCCAGCAGTGTAGGAGGAAATTCACCCCTCCACTTT
abundance: .
v_gene: TRBV6-1
j_gene: TRBJ1-6
d_gene: .

CDR3aa: CASSLERFGPGIF
CDR3nt: .
abundance: .
v_gene: TRBV11-2
j_gene: TRBJ1-1
d_gene: .

CDR3aa: CSVEQGSGEPQHF
CDR3nt: TGCAGCGTTGAACAGGGGAGTGGTGAGCCCCAGCATTTT
abundance: .
v_gene: TRBV29-1
j_gene: TRBJ1-5
d_gene: .

CDR3aa: CASLRRTAPGNTEAFF
CDR3nt: TGTGCCAGCCTCCGAAGGACAGCCCCTGGGAACACTGAAGCTTTCTTT
abundance: many
v_gene: TRBV19
j_gene: TRBJ1-1
d_gene: .

CDR3aa: CSVLQGDEQYF
CDR3nt: TGCAGCGTTTTACAGGGAGACGAGCAGTACTTC
abundance: .
v_gene: TRBV29-1
j_gene: TRBJ2-7
d_gene: .

CDR3aa: CASSSHMNTEAFF
CDR3nt: TGTGCCAGCAGTTCCCACATGAACACTGAAGCTTTCTTT
abundance: .
v_gene: TRBV28
j_gene: TRBJ1-1
d_gene: .

CDR3aa: CASSLTDMNTEAFF
CDR3nt: TGTGCCAGCAGCCTGACAGACATGAACACTGAAGCTTTCTTT
abundance: .
v_gene: TRBV5-5
j_gene: TRBJ1-1
d_gene: .

CDR3aa: CASGDSGIEKLFF
CDR3nt: TGTGCCAGCGGGGACAGTGGAATAGAAAAACTGTTTTTT
abundance: .
v_gene: TRBV6-1
j_gene: TRBJ1-4
d_gene: TRBD1

CDR3aa: CASRGDSYEQYF
CDR3nt: TGTGCCAGCAGAGGGGACTCCTACGAGCAGTACTTC
abundance: few
v_gene: TRBV2
j_gene: TRBJ2-7
d_gene: .

CDR3aa: CASSIGQGTEAFF
CDR3nt: TGTGCCAGCAGTATTGGACAGGGGACAGAAGCTTTCTTT
abundance: .
v_gene: TRBV6-5
j_gene: TRBJ1-1
d_gene: TRBD1

CDR3aa: CASSLISRDQPQHF
CDR3nt: TGTGCCAGCAGTTTAATCAGTCGGGATCAGCCCCAGCATTTT
abundance: .
v_gene: TRBV27
j_gene: TRBJ1-5
d_gene: .

CDR3aa: CATSRDRNQPQHF
CDR3nt: TGTGCCACCAGCAGAGATAGAAATCAGCCCCAGCATTTT
abundance: .
v_gene: TRBV15
j_gene: TRBJ1-5
d_gene: .

CDR3aa: CASSPGGGQETQYF
CDR3nt: TGCGCCAGCAGCCCCGGGGGGGGGCAAGAGACCCAGTACTTC
abundance: once
v_gene: TRBV5-1
j_gene: TRBJ2-5
d_gene: TRBD2

CDR3aa: CASSRGQGGQYF
CDR3nt: TGTGCCAGCTCACGCGGACAGGGAGGGCAGTACTTC
abundance: .
v_gene: TRBV18
j_gene: TRBJ2-7
d_gene: TRBD1

CDR3aa: CASSRTNLYGYTF
CDR3nt: TGTGCCAGCAGCCGAACAAATTTATATGGCTACACCTTC
abundance: .
v_gene: TRBV5-6
j_gene: TRBJ1-2
d_gene: .

CDR3aa: CASSLWGVEQYF
CDR3nt: TGTGCCAGCAGCTTGTGGGGGGTCGAGCAGTACTTC
abundance: .
v_gene: TRBV5-6
j_gene: TRBJ2-7
d_gene: .

CDR3aa: CASSPTDREAFF
CDR3nt: TGTGCCAGCAGCCCGACCGACAGGGAAGCTTTCTTT
abundance: .
v_gene: TRBV9
j_gene: TRBJ1-1
d_gene: .

CDR3aa: CASSPHRGQYGYTF
CDR3nt: TGTGCCAGCAGTCCCCACAGGGGGCAGTATGGCTACACCTTC
abundance: .
v_gene: TRBV28
j_gene: TRBJ1-2
d_gene: TRBD1

CDR3aa: CAWSTSGGAYGYTF
CDR3nt: TGTGCCTGGAGTACCTCAGGGGGCGCCTATGGCTACACCTTC
abundance: .
v_gene: TRBV30
j_gene: TRBJ1-2
d_gene: TRBD1

CDR3aa: CASSVASDFRTGELFF
CDR3nt: TGTGCCAGCAGCGTAGCCTCGGACTTCCGCACCGGGGAGCTGTTTTTT
abundance: .
v_gene: TRBV9
j_gene: TRBJ2-2
d_gene: .

CDR3aa: CASSLGGPEDTQYF
CDR3nt: TGCGCCAGCAGCTTGGGCGGGCCTGAAGATACGCAGTATTTT
abundance: .
v_gene: TRBV5-1
j_gene: TRBJ2-3
d_gene: .

CDR3aa: CASRRGTGGEAFF
CDR3nt: TGTGCCAGCAGGCGAGGTACAGGGGGAGAAGCTTTCTTT
abundance: .
v_gene: TRBV7-9
j_gene: TRBJ1-1
d_gene: TRBD1

CDR3aa: CASSVGWGVYGYTF
CDR3nt: TGTGCCAGCAGCGTAGGATGGGGGGTATATGGCTACACCTTC
abundance: .
v_gene: TRBV9
j_gene: TRBJ1-2
d_gene: .

CDR3aa: CASRQTGPNTEAFF
CDR3nt: TGTGCCAGCAGACAAACAGGACCGAACACTGAAGCTTTCTTT
abundance: .
v_gene: TRBV2
j_gene: TRBJ1-1
d_gene: .

CDR3aa: CASSLVRGETQYF
CDR3nt: TGTGCCAGCAGCTTAGTCAGGGGGGAGACCCAGTACTTC
abundance: few
v_gene: TRBV7-2
j_gene: TRBJ2-5
d_gene: TRBD1

CDR3aa: CASSLVGIGGDEAFF
CDR3nt: TGTGCCAGCAGCTTAGTAGGTATAGGGGGTGATGAAGCTTTCTTT
abundance: .
v_gene: TRBV7-2
j_gene: TRBJ1-1
d_gene: .

CDR3aa: CASSVSGQAFPYNEQFF
CDR3nt: TGTGCCAGCAGCGTATCGGGACAGGCCTTTCCCTACAATGAGCAGTTCTTC
abundance: .
v_gene: TRBV9
j_gene: TRBJ2-1
d_gene: TRBD1